The 31 T cell receptor beta chains given below trace back to one sample, sequenced in a study of OX40 agonist ivuxolimab in advanced cancers. Here immunoSEQ multiplex PCR was the method, and the copy in TCRdb shows in-frame clones only, minus some. Of tens of thousands of clones listed, 89% were seen once; the top ten hold 0.19%. The starting material was CD4+ or CD8+ T cells sorted from blood, obtained in a trial of the OX40 agonist ivuxolimab. Every receptor here comes from an adult with an advanced solid tumor such as melanoma, head and neck, liver or kidney cancer.

This clone was seen a few times. The chain carries TRBV25-1 and TRBJ2-2, with D tentatively TRBD1 (6 bases). The germline V gene encodes CDR1 MGHDK and CDR2 SYGVNS. V dropped 7 bases and J dropped 6 bases, with 18 bases sitting between them. The CDR3 contains 15 residues. CDR3 in amino acids: CASKREGVGAGELFF. The CDR3 region has the DNA TGTGCCAGCAAGCGCGAGGGGGTGGGCGCCGGGGAGCTGTTTTTT.

V is TRBV7-6 and J is TRBJ2-5; D possibly corresponds to TRBD1 (6 bases). This CDR3 region has 13 residues. The V gene's germline CDR1 is SGHVS and CDR2 FNYEAQ. The ends were cut back, 6 bases at V and 3 bases at J, with 11 bases in the middle. For the CDR3, the DNA is TGTGCCAGCAGTCGATCAGGGGAAGAGACCCAGTACTTC. Protein sequence: CASSRSGEETQYF.

This rearrangement joins TRBV5-4 to TRBJ2-1, with 8 bases identical to TRBD2. Per germline, CDR1 SGHNT and CDR2 YYREEE (reference sequence). CDR3 length: 15 amino acids. V lost 1 base and J lost 9; bases outside the gene matches: 9. This CDR3 reads CASSLYTGGLGEQFF. The CDR3 DNA follows: TGTGCCAGCAGCTTGTATACGGGGGGGCTGGGTGAGCAGTTCTTC.

The J gene is TRBJ2-2, the V gene TRBV4-2, with D perhaps given as TRBD1 or TRBD2 (5 bases each). The CDR3 totals 17 residues. The germline V gene encodes CDR1 LGHNA and CDR2 YNFKEQ. Trimming cost V 0 bases and J 3 bases, with 14 bases left between them. Written as DNA, the CDR3 is TGTGCCAGCAGCCAAGATACGGGCAGGGACCACACCGGGGAGCTGTTTTTT. It is translated as CASSQDTGRDHTGELFF.

The rearrangement links TRBV20-1 to TRBJ2-4; a weak D match, TRBD2 (5 bases). Trimming took 6 bases from V and 8 from J, leaving 11 bases between them. Germline V CDR1 and CDR2: DFQATT, SNEGSKA (reference sequence). The CDR3 is made up of 11 amino acids. Here the CDR3 reads CSARGWDIQYF. As DNA, the CDR3 is TGCAGTGCACGAGGGTGGGACATTCAGTACTTC.

This clone was seen a single time. V gene TRBV25-1 combines with J gene TRBJ2-2, with D perhaps given as TRBD1 or TRBD2 (5 bases each). The length of the CDR3 is 15 residues. V lost 5 bases to trimming and J lost 4 bases, with 14 bases between them. CDR1 is MGHDK, CDR2 SYGVNS, per germline. The CDR3 nucleotides are TGTGCCAGCAGTAAGCCATCGGGACCCACCGGGGAGCTGTTTTTT. This encodes CASSKPSGPTGELFF.

This sequence joins TRBV27 and TRBJ2-3; 8 bases match TRBD2. This CDR3 has 16 amino acids. Trimming at V came to 5 bases and at J to 1 base, leaving 8 bases not matched to a gene. From germline, CDR1 is MNHEY and CDR2 SMNVEV (reference sequence). CDR3 coding DNA: TGTGCCAGCAGTCCTCGGACTAGCCTCGGCACAGATACGCAGTATTTT. Amino acid sequence: CASSPRTSLGTDTQYF.

This chain links TRBV19 with TRBJ1-2; TRBD1 is a possible D gene (5 bases). The germline V and J ends were trimmed by 0 bases and 4 bases, with 15 bases remaining between them. From germline, CDR1 is LNHDA and CDR2 SQIVND (reference sequence). The CDR3 loop spans 16 amino acids. The CDR3 loop is CASSIDREGALYGYTF. The CDR3 coding sequence is TGTGCCAGTAGTATAGATCGGGAAGGGGCCCTCTATGGCTACACCTTC.

The genes are TRBV19 and TRBJ1-6; D is possibly TRBD1 (5 bases). Trimming cost V 6 bases and J 4 bases, with 16 bases left between them. The germline V gene has CDR1 LNHDA and CDR2 SQIVND (reference sequence). The CDR3 sequence is 16 residues long. CDR3 nucleotides: TGTGCCAGTAGCCCGGGGACCGGAACATATAATTCACCCCTCCACTTT. This encodes CASSPGTGTYNSPLHF.

This chain joins TRBV5-6 and TRBJ1-2; 7 bases are a match to TRBD1. Germline CDR1 is SGHDT and CDR2 is YYEEEE. After removal of 4 bases from V and 8 bases from J, the junction contained 5 bases not matched to a gene. This CDR3 has 12 amino acids. The CDR3 region has the DNA TGTGCCAGCAGCCCCACAGGGGCCGGCTACACCTTC. The encoded protein is CASSPTGAGYTF.

V and J are TRBV5-1 and TRBJ2-3, with D perhaps given as TRBD1 or TRBD2 (5 bases each). The CDR3 runs to 16 residues. CDR1 is SGHRS, CDR2 YFSETQ, per germline. V lost 2 bases, J lost 0 bases, and 13 bases lay in between. CDR3 DNA: TGCGCCAGCAGCTTTTCAGGGAGATCTAGCACAGATACGCAGTATTTT. Translating it yields CASSFSGRSSTDTQYF.

The gene calls are TRBV5-5 and TRBJ2-3, with 8 positions matching TRBD1. Unmatched junction bases numbered 8, after V lost 4 bases and J lost 1 base. CDR1 SGHKS and CDR2 YYEKEE come from the germline V gene (reference sequence). The CDR3 is 16 amino acids. This chain's CDR3 is CASSRGQGIGTDTQYF. Here the CDR3 DNA reads TGTGCCAGCAGCCGCGGACAGGGAATCGGCACAGATACGCAGTATTTT.

CDR3 bases: TGTGCCAGCAGACGGGACAGGATCCCGACCGGGGAGCTGTTTTTT. Its protein is CASRRDRIPTGELFF. The V gene is TRBV6-5, the J gene TRBJ2-2, with 8 bases matching TRBD1. Germline V gives CDR1 MNHEY, CDR2 SVGAGI. V lost 6 bases to trimming and J lost 5 bases; unmatched junction nucleotides: 8. The CDR3 covers 15 residues.

The chain recombines TRBV19 with TRBJ1-5; 8 positions agree with TRBD1. The germline CDR1 and CDR2 sequences are LNHDA and SQIVND (reference sequence). V lost 3 bases, J lost 16 bases, and 11 bases stayed unmatched. The CDR3 has 13 residues. The DNA of the CDR3 is TGTGCCAGTAGTATCCCTTTCGGGACAGGATTTCATTTT. Translated: CASSIPFGTGFHF.

This clone was recorded only once. The CDR3: CASSSGPETQYF. The CDR3 coding sequence is TGTGCCAGCAGCTCGGGGCCAGAGACCCAGTACTTC. V and J are TRBV7-2 and TRBJ2-5, with D perhaps assigned TRBD1 or TRBD2 (5 bases each). The V end was cut by 4 bases, the J end by 4 bases, with 7 bases between. Germline V lookup: CDR1 SGHTA, CDR2 FQGNSA. The CDR3 sequence is 12 residues long.

The gene calls are TRBV5-1 and TRBJ2-7; maybe TRBD2 (5 bases). Trimming removed 4 bases from V and 0 bases from J, with 14 bases in between. Per the germline V gene, CDR1 is SGHRS and CDR2 is YFSETQ. CDR3 size: 15 residues. The CDR3 protein is CASSILTGDSYEQYF. In nucleotides, the CDR3 is TGCGCCAGCAGCATCCTCACCGGGGACTCCTACGAGCAGTACTTC.

This clone has just one count. This sequence joins TRBV5-4 and TRBJ1-2; maybe TRBD1 (5 bases). V gave up 2 bases and J gave up 5 bases, with 16 bases separating them. From germline, CDR1 is SGHNT and CDR2 YYREEE (reference sequence). The CDR3 extends over 15 amino acids. Here the CDR3 DNA reads TGTGCCAGCAGCTTTCCGGGGGATGCGTTGTATGGCTACACCTTC. It yields the protein CASSFPGDALYGYTF.

The chain combines TRBV18 with TRBJ1-5; 8 positions agree with TRBD1. Germline values: CDR1 KGHSH, CDR2 LQKENI. Trimming at V came to 6 bases and at J to 6 bases, leaving 10 bases not matched to a gene. CDR3 length: 15 residues. CDR3 amino acids: CASSPDRESGQPQHF. The CDR3 nucleotides read TGTGCCAGCTCCCCGGACAGGGAGTCCGGTCAGCCCCAGCATTTT.

This chain uses TRBV30 with TRBJ1-2, with D possibly matching TRBD1 (6 bases). The CDR3 has 13 residues. Germline-derived CDR1 and CDR2 are GTSNPN and SVGIG (reference sequence). V was trimmed by 8 bases and J by 8 bases, leaving 21 bases between them. The CDR3 DNA reads as TGTGCCCTGGATGGACAGCGGATCCGCGGCTACACCTTC. It encodes CALDGQRIRGYTF. The complete variable domain, with remaining parts taken from reference TRBV30 and TRBJ1-2, reads SQTIHQWPATLVQPVGSPLSLECTVEGTSNPNLYWYRQAAGRGLQLLFYSVGIGQISSEVPQNLSASRPQDRQFILSSKKLLLSDSGFYLCALDGQRIRGYTFGSGTRLTVV.

The chain combines TRBV5-1 with TRBJ2-3; a possible D gene is TRBD2 (5 bases). Germline CDR1 is SGHRS and CDR2 is YFSETQ. Trimming removed 7 bases from V and 2 bases from J, with 17 bases in between. The CDR3 spans 15 residues. The CDR3 DNA sequence: TGCGCCAGCCGGTACGGCGGGCCAACCACAGATACGCAGTATTTT. This translates into CASRYGGPTTDTQYF.

V is TRBV7-3 and J is TRBJ2-5; D might be TRBD1 or TRBD2, each matching 5 bases. CDR3 length: 15 amino acids. V gave up 3 bases and J gave up 4 bases, with 15 bases separating them. Germline V gene data show CDR1 as SGHTA and CDR2 as FQGTGA. As DNA, the CDR3 is TGTGCCAGCAGCTTGAGGGGCGCCGGGTCAGAGACCCAGTACTTC. Translated, it gives CASSLRGAGSETQYF. Supplemented by reference TRBV7-3 and TRBJ2-5, the full variable domain reads GAGVSQTPSNKVTEKGKYVELRCDPISGHTALYWYRQSLGQGPEFLIYFQGTGAADDSGLPNDRFFAVRPEGSVSTLKIQRTERGDSAVYLCASSLRGAGSETQYFGPGTRLLVL.

CDR3 sequence (DNA): TGCGCCAGCAGCTTGGCCGGACTCATAAGCTCCTACAATGAGCAGTTCTTC. Its translation is CASSLAGLISSYNEQFF. The chain is built from TRBV5-1 and TRBJ2-1; D perhaps matches TRBD2 (5 bases). In germline, CDR1 is SGHRS, CDR2 YFSETQ. Trimming removed 0 bases from V and 0 bases from J, with 13 bases in between. This CDR3 comprises 17 residues.

The sample holds one count of this clone. The chain links TRBV5-1 to TRBJ2-3; maybe TRBD2 (5 bases). The ends were cut back, 1 base at V and 1 base at J, with 7 bases in the middle. This CDR3 contains 14 residues. The germline V gene has CDR1 SGHRS and CDR2 YFSETQ. The CDR3: CASSLLGGTDTQYF. CDR3 DNA sequence: TGCGCCAGCAGCTTGCTCGGGGGCACAGATACGCAGTATTTT.

The J gene is TRBJ2-1, the V gene TRBV7-6; 9 nucleotides match TRBD2. CDR3 length equals 17 residues. The V gene end was trimmed by 2 bases and the J gene end by 4 bases; junction bases not matched to a gene: 9. Germline CDR1 and CDR2: SGHVS and FNYEAQ. The DNA of the CDR3 is TGTGCCAGCAGCTTACGTCCTAGCGGGAAACTTTACAATGAGCAGTTCTTC. Protein product: CASSLRPSGKLYNEQFF.

V usage is TRBV19 and J usage is TRBJ1-5; 9 positions match TRBD1. The CDR3 is 14 amino acids. Germline V CDR1 and CDR2: LNHDA, SQIVND (reference sequence). J gave up 4 bases and V 8 bases, and 6 bases lay outside the gene matches. CDR3 sequence: CASEQGAVNQPQHF. The DNA for the CDR3 is TGTGCCAGTGAACAGGGGGCCGTGAATCAGCCCCAGCATTTT.

The chain couples TRBV28 to TRBJ2-5; the match to TRBD1 covers 8 bases. The CDR3 totals 14 residues. Germline values: CDR1 MDHEN, CDR2 SYDVKM. After removal of 3 bases from V and 3 bases from J, the junction contained 3 bases not matched to a gene. The CDR3 nucleotides read TGTGCCAGCAGTTTGCCGACAGGGGAAGAGACCCAGTACTTC. Encoded protein: CASSLPTGEETQYF.

The genes are TRBV19 and TRBJ1-1, with 9 positions matching TRBD1. V lost 3 bases and J lost 7; bases outside the gene matches: 6. The CDR3 runs 14 residues. Germline V gene sequence: CDR1 LNHDA, CDR2 SQIVND (reference sequence). In DNA form, the CDR3 reads TGTGCCAGTAGTATGGGACAGGGCTGGGGTGAAGCTTTCTTT. It is translated as CASSMGQGWGEAFF.

The V and J genes are TRBV27 and TRBJ1-5, with 7 positions matching TRBD1. Germline V gene sequence: CDR1 MNHEY, CDR2 SMNVEV (reference sequence). With V trimmed by 5 bases and J by 1 base, 8 bases remained unmatched. The CDR3 has 16 amino acids. The DNA of the CDR3 is TGTGCCAGCAGTCCCTCGAGGGGGCGCAGCAATCAGCCCCAGCATTTT. It is translated as CASSPSRGRSNQPQHF.

The gene calls are TRBV6-5 and TRBJ1-4, with D unresolved. Trimming left V 3 bases short and J 6 bases short, with 14 bases between. In germline, CDR1 is MNHEY, CDR2 SVGAGI. The CDR3 is 15 amino acids. In DNA, the CDR3 is TGTGCCAGCAGTTATCGGGTGGGAACCTATGAAAAACTGTTTTTT. Protein sequence: CASSYRVGTYEKLFF.

V is TRBV29-1 and J is TRBJ2-2; no firm D call. Germline V CDR1 and CDR2: SQVTM, ANQGSEA. Trimming removed 3 bases from V and 2 bases from J, with 10 bases in between. The CDR3 totals 14 residues. The CDR3 loop reads CSVDNKFNTGELFF. CDR3 DNA: TGCAGCGTTGATAACAAGTTTAACACCGGGGAGCTGTTTTTT.

The genes are TRBV19 and TRBJ2-1, with 9 bases aligning to TRBD1. Per germline, CDR1 LNHDA and CDR2 SQIVND (reference sequence). The trim removed 9 bases at V and 4 bases at J, leaving 7 bases unmatched. The CDR3 length is 14 residues. For the CDR3, the DNA is TGTGCCAGCGTGGGACAGGGAAATTACAATGAGCAGTTCTTC. Translated: CASVGQGNYNEQFF.